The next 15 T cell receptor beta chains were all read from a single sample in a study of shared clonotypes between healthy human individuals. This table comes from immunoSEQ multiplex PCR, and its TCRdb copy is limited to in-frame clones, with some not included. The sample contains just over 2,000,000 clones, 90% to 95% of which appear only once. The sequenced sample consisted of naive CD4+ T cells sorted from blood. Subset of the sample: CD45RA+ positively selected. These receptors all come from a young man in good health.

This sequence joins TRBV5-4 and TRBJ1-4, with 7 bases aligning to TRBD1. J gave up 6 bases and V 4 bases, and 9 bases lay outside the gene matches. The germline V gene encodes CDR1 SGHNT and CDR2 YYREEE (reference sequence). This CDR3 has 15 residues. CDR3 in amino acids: CASSVKQGSHEKLFF. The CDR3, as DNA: TGTGCCAGCAGCGTAAAACAGGGGAGTCATGAAAAACTGTTTTTT.

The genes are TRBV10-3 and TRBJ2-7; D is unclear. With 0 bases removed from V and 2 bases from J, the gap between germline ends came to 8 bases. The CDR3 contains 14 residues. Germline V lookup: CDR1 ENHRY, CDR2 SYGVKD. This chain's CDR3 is CAISESGAPYEQYF. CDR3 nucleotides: TGTGCCATCAGTGAGTCAGGAGCCCCCTACGAGCAGTACTTC.

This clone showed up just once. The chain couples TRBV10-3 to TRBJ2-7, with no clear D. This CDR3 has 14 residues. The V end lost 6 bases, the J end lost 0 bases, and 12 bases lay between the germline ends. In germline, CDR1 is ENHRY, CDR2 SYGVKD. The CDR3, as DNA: TGTGCCATCAGAATGGGGTCGAACTCCTACGAGCAGTACTTC. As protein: CAIRMGSNSYEQYF.

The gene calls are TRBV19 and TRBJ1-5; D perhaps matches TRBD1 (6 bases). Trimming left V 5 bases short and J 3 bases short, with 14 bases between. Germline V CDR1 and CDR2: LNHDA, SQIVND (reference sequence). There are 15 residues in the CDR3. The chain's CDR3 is CASSLQDSFNQPQHF. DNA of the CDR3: TGTGCCAGTAGTCTTCAGGACAGCTTCAATCAGCCCCAGCATTTT.

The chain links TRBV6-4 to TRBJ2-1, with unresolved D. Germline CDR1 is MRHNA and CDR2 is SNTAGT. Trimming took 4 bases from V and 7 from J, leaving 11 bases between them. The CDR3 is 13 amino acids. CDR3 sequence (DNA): TGTGCCAGCAGTGGCGACCTTGTAAATGAGCAGTTCTTC. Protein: CASSGDLVNEQFF.

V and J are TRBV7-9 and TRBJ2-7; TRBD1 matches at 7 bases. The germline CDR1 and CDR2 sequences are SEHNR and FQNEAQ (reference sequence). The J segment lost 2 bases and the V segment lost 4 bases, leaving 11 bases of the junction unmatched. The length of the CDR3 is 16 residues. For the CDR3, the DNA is TGTGCCAGCAGCTCGCCGTTTGGACAGGATCCCTACGAGCAGTACTTC. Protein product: CASSSPFGQDPYEQYF. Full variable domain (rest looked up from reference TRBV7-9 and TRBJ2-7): DTGVSQNPRHKITKRGQNVTFRCDPISEHNRLYWYRQTLGQGPEFLTYFQNEAQLEKSRLLSDRFSAERPKGSFSTLEIQRTEQGDSAMYLCASSSPFGQDPYEQYFGPGTRLTVT.

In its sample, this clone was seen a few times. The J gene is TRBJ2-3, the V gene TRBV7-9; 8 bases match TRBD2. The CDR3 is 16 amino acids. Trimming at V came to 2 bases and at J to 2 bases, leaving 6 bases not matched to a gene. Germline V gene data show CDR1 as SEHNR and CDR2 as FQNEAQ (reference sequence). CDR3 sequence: CASSLILAGPTDTQYF. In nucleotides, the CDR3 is TGTGCCAGCAGCTTAATCCTAGCGGGCCCCACAGATACGCAGTATTTT.

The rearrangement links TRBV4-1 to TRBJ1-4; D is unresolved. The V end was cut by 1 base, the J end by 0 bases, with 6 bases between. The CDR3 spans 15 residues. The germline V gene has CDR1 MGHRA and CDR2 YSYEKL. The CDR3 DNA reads TGCGCCAGCAGCCAAGTGAGAACAACTAATGAAAAACTGTTTTTT. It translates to CASSQVRTTNEKLFF.

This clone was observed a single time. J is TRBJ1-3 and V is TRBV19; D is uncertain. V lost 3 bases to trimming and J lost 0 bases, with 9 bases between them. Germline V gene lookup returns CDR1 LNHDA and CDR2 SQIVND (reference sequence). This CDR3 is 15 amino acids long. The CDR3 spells CASSIDRTSGNTIYF. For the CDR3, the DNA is TGTGCCAGTAGTATCGACCGAACCTCTGGAAACACCATATATTTT.

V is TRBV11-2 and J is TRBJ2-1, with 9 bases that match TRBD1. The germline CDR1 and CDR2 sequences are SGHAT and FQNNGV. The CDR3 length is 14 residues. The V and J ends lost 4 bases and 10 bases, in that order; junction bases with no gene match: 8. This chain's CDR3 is CASSYGQGIEEQFF. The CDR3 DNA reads TGTGCCAGCAGCTATGGACAGGGGATTGAGGAGCAGTTCTTC.

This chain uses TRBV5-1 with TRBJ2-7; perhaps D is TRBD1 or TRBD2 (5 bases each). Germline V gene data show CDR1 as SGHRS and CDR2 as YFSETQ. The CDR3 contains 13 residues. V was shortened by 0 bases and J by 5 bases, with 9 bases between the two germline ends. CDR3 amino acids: CASSLEGPNEQYF. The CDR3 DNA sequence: TGCGCCAGCAGCTTGGAGGGACCTAACGAGCAGTACTTC.

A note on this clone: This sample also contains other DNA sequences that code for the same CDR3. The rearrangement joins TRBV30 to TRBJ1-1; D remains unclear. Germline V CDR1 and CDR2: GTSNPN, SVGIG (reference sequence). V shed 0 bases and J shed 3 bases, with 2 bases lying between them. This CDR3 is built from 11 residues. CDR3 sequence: CAWSVDTEAFF. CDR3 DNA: TGTGCCTGGAGTGTGGACACTGAAGCTTTCTTT.

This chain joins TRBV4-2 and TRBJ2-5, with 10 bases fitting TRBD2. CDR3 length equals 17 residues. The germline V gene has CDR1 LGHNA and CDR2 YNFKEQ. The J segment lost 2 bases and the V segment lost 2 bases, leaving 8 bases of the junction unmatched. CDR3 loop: CASSQSSSGGGQETQYF. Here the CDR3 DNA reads TGTGCCAGCAGCCAAAGTTCTAGCGGGGGAGGACAAGAGACCCAGTACTTC.

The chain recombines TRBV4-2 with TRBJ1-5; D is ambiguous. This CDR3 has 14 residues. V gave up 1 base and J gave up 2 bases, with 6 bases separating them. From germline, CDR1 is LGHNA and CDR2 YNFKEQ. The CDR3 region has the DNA TGTGCCAGCAGCCAAGTAGGTGGCAATCAGCCCCAGCATTTT. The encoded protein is CASSQVGGNQPQHF.

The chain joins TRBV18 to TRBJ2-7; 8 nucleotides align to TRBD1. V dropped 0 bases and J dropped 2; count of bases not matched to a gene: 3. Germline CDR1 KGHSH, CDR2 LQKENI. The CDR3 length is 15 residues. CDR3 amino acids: CASSPPGQAPYEQYF. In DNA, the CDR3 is TGTGCCAGCTCACCACCGGGACAGGCCCCCTACGAGCAGTACTTC.